These 9 T cell receptor beta chains were sequenced from one sample in a study of blood T cell repertoires in COVID-19. This table comes from immunoSEQ multiplex PCR, and its TCRdb copy is limited to in-frame clones, with some not included. Of 190,000 or so clones in the sample, around 87% were seen once. The sequencing sample was made of peripheral blood. These receptors were obtained from a man between 35 and 55 years old with active or convalescent COVID-19.

The rearrangement uses TRBV5-1 and TRBJ2-1; 8 bases fit TRBD1. Germline-derived CDR1 and CDR2 are SGHRS and YFSETQ. The V and J ends lost 4 bases and 9 bases, in that order; junction bases with no gene match: 9. This CDR3 is built from 14 residues. The CDR3 sequence is CASSTRQGAGEQFF. In DNA form, the CDR3 reads TGCGCCAGCAGCACACGGCAGGGGGCAGGTGAGCAGTTCTTC. The full variable domain, with the rest looked up from reference TRBV5-1 and TRBJ2-1, is KAGVTQTPRYLIKTRGQQVTLSCSPISGHRSVSWYQQTPGQGLQFLFEYFSETQRNKGNFPGRFSGRQFSNSRSEMNVSTLELGDSALYLCASSTRQGAGEQFFGPGTRLTVL.

The chain combines TRBV27 with TRBJ1-2; TRBD1 might be the D (6 bases). Looked up from germline, CDR1 is MNHEY and CDR2 is SMNVEV (reference sequence). CDR3 length equals 14 residues. The V and J ends lost 3 bases and 8 bases respectively, with 16 bases between them. The DNA of the CDR3 is TGTGCCAGCAGTTTGGCAGGGGCCAAAGGGGGCTACACCTTC. It codes for CASSLAGAKGGYTF.

The chain joins TRBV5-1 to TRBJ1-2; unclear D gene. The V end lost 0 bases, the J end lost 0 bases, and 6 bases lay between the germline ends. Germline CDR1 reads SGHRS; CDR2 reads YFSETQ. The CDR3 runs to 14 residues. CDR3 sequence (DNA): TGCGCCAGCAGCTTGGACGGTACTAACTATGGCTACACCTTC. Protein: CASSLDGTNYGYTF. Based on the CDR3 plus reference TRBV5-1 and TRBJ1-2, the full variable domain is KAGVTQTPRYLIKTRGQQVTLSCSPISGHRSVSWYQQTPGQGLQFLFEYFSETQRNKGNFPGRFSGRQFSNSRSEMNVSTLELGDSALYLCASSLDGTNYGYTFGSGTRLTVV.

Here the CDR3 DNA reads TGTGCCAGCAGCTTGAGGACAGTCTATGGCTACACCTTC. Protein: CASSLRTVYGYTF. This chain links TRBV11-2 with TRBJ1-2, with D perhaps matching TRBD1 (6 bases). Trimming removed 3 bases from V and 4 bases from J, with 9 bases in between. The germline V gene encodes CDR1 SGHAT and CDR2 FQNNGV. There are 13 residues in the CDR3. Filled out from reference TRBV11-2 and TRBJ1-2, the complete variable domain reads EAGVAQSPRYKIIEKRQSVAFWCNPISGHATLYWYQQILGQGPKLLIQFQNNGVVDDSQLPKDRFSAERLKGVDSTLKIQPAKLEDSAVYLCASSLRTVYGYTFGSGTRLTVV.

The CDR3 DNA follows: TGTGCCAGCAGCCCCGGGACTAGCGGGGTGAGCTCCTACAATGAGCAGTTCTTC. It translates to CASSPGTSGVSSYNEQFF. The chain is built from TRBV4-2 and TRBJ2-1, with 13 bases identical to TRBD2. The CDR3 totals 18 residues. Trimming at V came to 4 bases and at J to 0 bases, leaving 6 bases not matched to a gene. Per the germline V gene, CDR1 is LGHNA and CDR2 is YNFKEQ.

This clone came up once. This chain connects TRBV6-5 to TRBJ1-2; D gene ambiguous. The CDR3 has 15 residues. V dropped 2 bases and J dropped 8 bases, with 18 bases sitting between them. Germline loops: CDR1 MNHEY, CDR2 SVGAGI. For the CDR3, the DNA is TGTGCCAGCAGTTACACAAACCGGGGAAGTAAAGGCTACACCTTC. Translated, it gives CASSYTNRGSKGYTF.

CDR3 in amino acids: CASSRTSGGAGSETQYF. CDR3 in DNA: TGCGCCAGCAGTCGGACTAGCGGGGGGGCCGGGAGCGAGACCCAGTACTTC. This chain connects TRBV4-1 to TRBJ2-5; 15 positions match TRBD2. Unmatched junction bases numbered 10, after V lost 6 bases and J lost 5 bases. CDR1 MGHRA and CDR2 YSYEKL come from the germline V gene. The CDR3 sequence is 17 residues long.

CDR3 in amino acids: CASSSRTGPGTNYGYTF. CDR3 sequence (DNA): TGTGCCAGCAGTTCCCGGACAGGACCGGGCACTAACTATGGCTACACCTTC. This sequence joins TRBV6-2 or TRBV6-3 and TRBJ1-2; 7 bases fit TRBD1. J was trimmed by 0 bases and V by 4 bases; bases with no gene match: 11. CDR1 MNHEY and CDR2 SVGEGT come from the germline V gene. This CDR3 spans 17 amino acids.

The chain recombines TRBV25-1 with TRBJ2-5, with a tentative D call TRBD2 (6 bases). CDR1 and CDR2 (germline): MGHDK, SYGVNS. The length of the CDR3 is 15 residues. V was shortened by 1 base and J by 5 bases, with 14 bases between the two germline ends. CDR3 in DNA: TGTGCCAGCAGTGAATTCGAGGGACTTGGGGAGACCCAGTACTTC. It codes for CASSEFEGLGETQYF.